Shown below are 27 T cell receptor beta chains from a single sample sequenced in a study of blood T cell repertoires in COVID-19. Sequenced by immunoSEQ multiplex PCR; TCRdb stores in-frame clones only, minus some. The table includes hundreds of thousands of clones, about 86% detected once. The specimen sequenced was peripheral blood. These receptors were obtained from a woman in her twenties or thirties who had recovered from COVID-19.

J is TRBJ1-1 and V is TRBV5-5; D gene uncertain. Between the trimmed V and J ends, which lost 0 bases and 8 bases, there was a span of 11 bases. CDR1 SGHKS and CDR2 YYEKEE come from the germline V gene (reference sequence). The CDR3 runs 13 residues. CDR3 sequence: CASSLAEQWEAFF. Here the CDR3 DNA reads TGTGCCAGCAGCTTGGCGGAGCAGTGGGAAGCTTTCTTT.

V gene TRBV9 combines with J gene TRBJ1-1; D is perhaps TRBD1 (6 bases). The CDR3 contains 15 residues. Trimming took off 2 bases at V and 4 bases at J, with 15 bases between the two ends. Germline loops: CDR1 SGDLS, CDR2 YYNGEE. The CDR3 loop is CASSVEGVGGTEAFF. Written as DNA, the CDR3 is TGTGCCAGCAGCGTCGAGGGGGTGGGCGGCACTGAAGCTTTCTTT. The full variable domain, with the rest looked up from reference TRBV9 and TRBJ1-1, is DSGVTQTPKHLITATGQRVTLRCSPRSGDLSVYWYQQSLDQGLQFLIQYYNGEERAKGNILERFSAQQFPDLHSELNLSSLELGDSALYFCASSVEGVGGTEAFFGQGTRLTVV.

This clone was counted a single time. This chain joins TRBV3-1 (or the pseudogene TRBV3-2) and TRBJ2-3; TRBD2 agrees at 14 bases. Germline V gives CDR1 LGHDT, CDR2 YNNKEL (reference sequence). The CDR3 has 17 amino acids. The V and J ends lost 4 bases and 0 bases, in that order; junction bases with no gene match: 3. CDR3 sequence reads: CASSRRTSGGSTDTQYF. The CDR3 nucleotides are TGTGCCAGCAGCCGCCGGACTAGCGGGGGGAGCACAGATACGCAGTATTTT.

Details on this clone: One junction end does not reproduce the germline sequence, and a read error may be involved. The chain links TRBV7-7 to TRBJ2-7; perhaps TRBD1 as D (6 bases). Germline V gene data show CDR1 as SSHAT and CDR2 as FNYEAQ (reference sequence). The CDR3 runs to 21 residues. The chain's CDR3 is CASSFNPQGFRFPHLSYEQYF. For the CDR3, the DNA is TGTGCTAGCAGCTTTAACCCACAGGGCTTTCGCTTCCCCCACCTCTCCTACGAGCAGTACTTC.

The V gene is TRBV7-9, the J gene TRBJ1-2; D is ambiguous. CDR3 size: 15 residues. V gave up 3 bases and J gave up 2 bases, with 13 bases separating them. Germline CDR1 SEHNR, CDR2 FQNEAQ (reference sequence). This chain's CDR3 is CASSFLGLGNYGYTF. CDR3 sequence (DNA): TGTGCCAGCAGCTTTCTGGGCCTCGGAAACTATGGCTACACCTTC. The full variable domain, rest sourced from reference TRBV7-9 and TRBJ1-2, is DTGVSQNPRHKITKRGQNVTFRCDPISEHNRLYWYRQTLGQGPEFLTYFQNEAQLEKSRLLSDRFSAERPKGSFSTLEIQRTEQGDSAMYLCASSFLGLGNYGYTFGSGTRLTVV.

The rearrangement uses TRBV3-1 (or the pseudogene TRBV3-2) and TRBJ2-7; D is uncertain. CDR1 and CDR2 (germline): LGHDT, YNNKEL (reference sequence). The V end was cut by 0 bases, the J end by 3 bases, with 9 bases between. The CDR3 has 14 residues. The CDR3 DNA is TGTGCCAGCAGCCAAGATCTCCGGGTCTACGAGCAGTACTTC. Protein: CASSQDLRVYEQYF.

The gene calls are TRBV7-8 and TRBJ2-1, with D possibly TRBD1 on 5 matching bases. The CDR3 totals 13 residues. CDR1 and CDR2 from the germline V gene are SGHVS and FQNEAQ. V lost 3 bases and J lost 7, with 10 bases in between. CDR3 amino acids: CASSFFGANEQFF. CDR3 DNA: TGTGCCAGCAGCTTCTTTGGGGCTAATGAGCAGTTCTTC.

To note about this clone: Different DNA sequences within this sample yield the same CDR3. As DNA, the CDR3 is TGTGCCAGCAGCTCGACAGGGGCTGGAAACACCATATATTTT. This sequence encodes CASSSTGAGNTIYF. The V and J genes are TRBV6-5 and TRBJ1-3, with TRBD1 matching 8 bases. V lost 6 bases, J lost 2 bases, and 3 bases stayed unmatched. Per the germline V gene, CDR1 is MNHEY and CDR2 is SVGAGI. The CDR3 runs 14 residues.

This clone was seen a handful of times. This chain joins TRBV11-2 and TRBJ1-5; 7 bases agree with TRBD1. Germline V gives CDR1 SGHAT, CDR2 FQNNGV. Losses at the gene ends were 3 bases for V and 1 base for J; bases not matched to a gene: 0. This CDR3 comprises 14 residues. For the CDR3, the DNA is TGTGCCAGCAGCTTGGGACAGAGCAATCAGCCCCAGCATTTT. It translates to CASSLGQSNQPQHF. Based on the CDR3 plus reference TRBV11-2 and TRBJ1-5, the full variable domain is EAGVAQSPRYKIIEKRQSVAFWCNPISGHATLYWYQQILGQGPKLLIQFQNNGVVDDSQLPKDRFSAERLKGVDSTLKIQPAKLEDSAVYLCASSLGQSNQPQHFGDGTRLSIL.

CDR3 sequence: CASSYGGVVQETQYF. DNA of the CDR3: TGTGCCAGCAGTTACGGGGGGGTCGTCCAAGAGACCCAGTACTTC. V is TRBV6-2 or TRBV6-3 and J is TRBJ2-5, with 7 bases lining up with TRBD2. V was clipped by 2 bases and J by 1 base; unmatched bases: 4. The CDR3 totals 15 residues. Germline V gives CDR1 MNHEY, CDR2 SVGEGT.

This rearrangement joins TRBV28 to TRBJ1-4, with a tentative D call TRBD1 (6 bases). CDR1 and CDR2 (germline): MDHEN, SYDVKM. The CDR3 totals 17 residues. The V end was cut by 3 bases, the J end by 6 bases, with 20 bases between. The CDR3 spells CASSLWGTGNLYEKLFF. The CDR3 DNA reads TGTGCCAGCAGTTTGTGGGGTACAGGGAACTTATATGAAAAACTGTTTTTT.

The gene calls are TRBV19 and TRBJ1-4, with TRBD1 identical over 7 bases. There are 15 residues in the CDR3. J gave up 4 bases and V 7 bases, and 9 bases lay outside the gene matches. Per germline, CDR1 LNHDA and CDR2 SQIVND (reference sequence). This CDR3 is CASTPQGWINEKLFF. For the CDR3, the DNA is TGTGCCAGTACCCCACAGGGGTGGATTAATGAAAAACTGTTTTTT.

J is TRBJ2-7 and V is TRBV5-1; unclear D gene. Germline V gene lookup returns CDR1 SGHRS and CDR2 YFSETQ. V shed 4 bases and J shed 3 bases, with 11 bases lying between them. The CDR3 consists of 13 residues. This CDR3 reads CASSGNAGYEQYF. In DNA form, the CDR3 reads TGCGCCAGCAGCGGAAACGCAGGCTACGAGCAGTACTTC.

The genes are TRBV7-9 and TRBJ1-2; D ambiguous. The CDR3 is 12 residues long. With 2 bases removed from V and 4 bases from J, the gap between germline ends came to 5 bases. Germline loops: CDR1 SEHNR, CDR2 FQNEAQ (reference sequence). CDR3 amino acids: CASSLLGYGYTF. The CDR3 nucleotides read TGTGCCAGCAGCTTACTCGGCTATGGCTACACCTTC.

In DNA form, the CDR3 reads TGTGCCATCAGTGAGTCGCGGGGGGTCAACACTGAAGCTTTCTTT. Translated, it gives CAISESRGVNTEAFF. The genes are TRBV10-3 and TRBJ1-1, with TRBD1 as a possible D gene (5 bases). Trimming took 0 bases from V and 2 from J, leaving 10 bases between them. This CDR3 has 15 amino acids. Germline V lookup: CDR1 ENHRY, CDR2 SYGVKD.

The chain joins TRBV6-5 to TRBJ2-1, with 7 bases aligning to TRBD2. Germline V gene data show CDR1 as MNHEY and CDR2 as SVGAGI. Unmatched junction bases numbered 7, after V lost 11 bases and J lost 6 bases. This CDR3 comprises 12 residues. CDR3 amino acids: CACRDYLNEQFF. The DNA for the CDR3 is TGTGCCTGCCGGGACTACCTCAATGAGCAGTTCTTC.

The chain couples TRBV14 to TRBJ1-2; possible D gene TRBD1, 5 bases. Per the germline V gene, CDR1 is SGHDN and CDR2 is FVKESK. This CDR3 comprises 13 residues. V lost 2 bases to trimming and J lost 6 bases, with 10 bases between them. The CDR3 reads CASSQQWGDGYTF. The CDR3 DNA is TGTGCCAGCAGCCAACAATGGGGCGATGGCTACACCTTC. Full variable domain (outside the CDR3, taken from reference TRBV14 and TRBJ1-2): EAGVTQFPSHSVIEKGQTVTLRCDPISGHDNLYWYRRVMGKEIKFLLHFVKESKQDESGMPNNRFLAERTGGTYSTLKVQPAELEDSGVYFCASSQQWGDGYTFGSGTRLTVV.

This clone has just a few counts. CDR3 protein: CASSLGQGLNYGYTF. In DNA form, the CDR3 reads TGCGCCAGCAGCTTGGGGCAGGGACTGAACTATGGCTACACCTTC. The genes are TRBV5-1 and TRBJ1-2; tentative D call: TRBD1 (5 bases). The CDR3 sequence is 15 residues long. Germline V gene lookup returns CDR1 SGHRS and CDR2 YFSETQ. V lost 0 bases, J lost 2 bases, and 11 bases lay in between.

The V gene is TRBV19, the J gene TRBJ1-3, with TRBD1 matching 9 bases. The V gene's germline CDR1 is LNHDA and CDR2 SQIVND (reference sequence). V gave up 7 bases and J gave up 0 bases; unmatched junction bases: 4. The CDR3 is 15 residues long. This CDR3 reads CASTVTGGSGNTIYF. Written as DNA, the CDR3 is TGTGCCAGTACCGTGACAGGGGGCTCTGGAAACACCATATATTTT.

V gene TRBV5-6 combines with J gene TRBJ2-7; a weak D match, TRBD2 (7 bases). The CDR3 has 14 amino acids. Germline lookup yields CDR1 SGHDT and CDR2 YYEEEE. The V end was cut by 0 bases, the J end by 4 bases, with 11 bases between. The CDR3 is CASSLAGEGYEQYF. The CDR3 DNA follows: TGTGCCAGCAGCTTGGCAGGGGAGGGGTACGAGCAGTACTTC.

The V and J genes are TRBV25-1 and TRBJ2-1; 8 positions agree with TRBD1. This CDR3 is 15 amino acids long. With V trimmed by 3 bases and J by 0 bases, 1 base remained unmatched. Germline values: CDR1 MGHDK, CDR2 SYGVNS. The CDR3 DNA sequence: TGTGCCAGCAGTGACACAGGGGGCTCCTACAATGAGCAGTTCTTC. It encodes CASSDTGGSYNEQFF.

This clone was seen at least ten times. J is TRBJ2-7 and V is TRBV5-4, with 12 bases that match TRBD1. The CDR3 has 14 amino acids. V dropped 4 bases and J dropped 6; count of bases not matched to a gene: 5. CDR1 and CDR2 (germline): SGHNT, YYREEE (reference sequence). The CDR3 loop is CASSRGQGAPEQYF. CDR3 coding DNA: TGTGCCAGCAGCCGGGGACAGGGGGCCCCCGAGCAGTACTTC.

This chain links TRBV29-1 with TRBJ2-1, with D maybe TRBD2 (5 bases). Germline loops: CDR1 SQVTM, CDR2 ANQGSEA. The V gene lost 5 bases and the J gene lost 8 bases, with 13 bases spanning the gap. The CDR3 runs to 12 residues. CDR3 sequence: CSVYTVGDEQFF. The CDR3 DNA is TGCAGCGTTTACACGGTCGGGGATGAGCAGTTCTTC.

The chain employs TRBV7-2 and TRBJ2-2; 10 bases fit TRBD2. There are 18 residues in the CDR3. The trim removed 5 bases at V and 4 bases at J, leaving 13 bases unmatched. Per germline, CDR1 SGHTA and CDR2 FQGNSA. CDR3 coding DNA: TGTGCCAGCAGCCCGGGACTAGCGCACCTAAGGGGCACCGGGGAGCTGTTTTTT. It yields the protein CASSPGLAHLRGTGELFF.

The chain is built from TRBV13 and TRBJ1-2; D uncertain. Germline CDR1 PRHDT, CDR2 FYEKMQ (reference sequence). V gave up 4 bases and J gave up 1 base, with 16 bases separating them. This CDR3 is built from 16 residues. Written as DNA, the CDR3 is TGTGCCAGCAGCTCCGGGATGGGTGAGAATAACTATGGCTACACCTTC. Amino acids: CASSSGMGENNYGYTF. Based on the CDR3 plus reference TRBV13 and TRBJ1-2, the full variable domain is AAGVIQSPRHLIKEKRETATLKCYPIPRHDTVYWYQQGPGQDPQFLISFYEKMQSDKGSIPDRFSAQQFSDYHSELNMSSLELGDSALYFCASSSGMGENNYGYTFGSGTRLTVV.

The rearrangement uses TRBV4-3 and TRBJ2-6; 7 bases align to TRBD1. The CDR3 extends over 20 amino acids. CDR1 and CDR2 from the germline V gene are LGHNA and YSLEER. V shed 3 bases, J shed 0 bases, and the junction held 14 bases outside the gene matches. The CDR3 loop reads CASSQDSPGQLISGANVLTF. The CDR3 DNA follows: TGCGCCAGCAGCCAGGATTCGCCGGGACAGCTCATCTCTGGGGCCAACGTCCTGACTTTC.

V gene TRBV2 combines with J gene TRBJ2-7; D ambiguous. V shed 8 bases and J shed 0 bases, with 8 bases lying between them. There are 12 residues in the CDR3. Germline V gene sequence: CDR1 SNHLY, CDR2 FYNNEI. The CDR3, as DNA: TGTGCCAGCGGCCAGATCTCCTACGAGCAGTACTTC. Translated, it gives CASGQISYEQYF.